This is a list of T cell receptor beta chains from one sample in a study of glioma-infiltrating T cells. TCRdb re-called the multiplex PCR reads through MiXCR, storing one row per CDR3 protein. The sample consists of 300,000 to 450,000 distinct CDR3 sequences, 35% to 45% of them appearing once. The source material was glioma tissue, nonneoplastic brain tissue, or PBMCs (not recorded which). Receptor source: a human donor with low-grade glioma or glioblastoma, undergoing nonglioma brain surgery, or in good health (not recorded which). Each CDR3 is given with its conserved first and last residue. A D gene is named only where the DNA matches it firmly. The size field is filled for only some rows; it gives once, few, many or a size class.

d_call: TRBD1
clone_size: NA
j_call: TRBJ1-2
v_call: TRBV6-1
cdr3_nt: TGTGCCAGCAGTTTCTTGAGACAGGGGGCCAACTATGGCTACACCTTC
cdr3_aa: CASSFLRQGANYGYTF

d_call: NA
clone_size: few
j_call: TRBJ2-7
v_call: TRBV11-1
cdr3_nt: TGTGCCAGCAGCCTCGCAAGTGGACCCTACGAGCAGTACTTC
cdr3_aa: CASSLASGPYEQYF

d_call: NA
clone_size: many
j_call: TRBJ1-2
v_call: TRBV27
cdr3_nt: TGTGCCAGCAAACCCGCGACAGGCCGCTATGGCTACACCTTC
cdr3_aa: CASKPATGRYGYTF

d_call: NA
clone_size: NA
j_call: TRBJ2-3
v_call: TRBV3-1
cdr3_nt: TGTGCCAGCAGCCCCCAGGGGGCGGGAGGCCCGCGAGCAGATACGCAGTATTTT
cdr3_aa: CASSPQGAGGPRADTQYF

d_call: NA
clone_size: many
j_call: TRBJ2-1
v_call: TRBV27
cdr3_nt: TGTGCCAGCAGTTTATCGCCAGGGGTCTTCGATGAGCAGTTCTTC
cdr3_aa: CASSLSPGVFDEQFF

d_call: NA
clone_size: NA
j_call: TRBJ1-4
v_call: TRBV4-3
cdr3_nt: TGCGCCAGCAGCCAAGGAGTAGCAGAAATTAATGAAAAACTGTTTTTT
cdr3_aa: CASSQGVAEINEKLFF

d_call: TRBD1
clone_size: NA
j_call: TRBJ2-1
v_call: TRBV7-2
cdr3_nt: TGTGCCAGCAGCTCGACAGGGAGTTACTACAATGAGCAGTTCTTC
cdr3_aa: CASSSTGSYYNEQFF

d_call: NA
clone_size: NA
j_call: TRBJ2-2
v_call: TRBV24-1
cdr3_nt: TGTGCCACGGCAGCAGCTACCACCACCGGGGAGCTGTTTTTT
cdr3_aa: CATAAATTTGELFF

d_call: TRBD2
clone_size: few
j_call: TRBJ2-1
v_call: TRBV19
cdr3_nt: TGTGCCAGTAGTTCGTTGACTAGCGGGAGAGACGGTAATGAGCAGTTCTTC
cdr3_aa: CASSSLTSGRDGNEQFF

d_call: NA
clone_size: once
j_call: TRBJ2-7
v_call: TRBV27
cdr3_nt: TGTGCCAGCAGTTTCCTGGGGATAGGATACGAGCAGTACTTC
cdr3_aa: CASSFLGIGYEQYF

d_call: TRBD2
clone_size: NA
j_call: TRBJ2-1
v_call: TRBV7-6
cdr3_nt: TGTGCCAGCAGCTTAGAAGGGACTAGCGGTGCATTCGGCAATGAGCAGTTCTTC
cdr3_aa: CASSLEGTSGAFGNEQFF

d_call: NA
clone_size: many
j_call: TRBJ1-1
v_call: TRBV6-1
cdr3_nt: TGTGCCAGCAGTAAGGGGGGGTACACTGAAGCTTTCTTT
cdr3_aa: CASSKGGYTEAFF

d_call: NA
clone_size: NA
j_call: TRBJ2-3
v_call: TRBV14
cdr3_nt: TGTGCCAGCAGCCAAGACGGCTCTCATCCGCAGTATTTT
cdr3_aa: CASSQDGSHPQYF

d_call: TRBD1
clone_size: NA
j_call: TRBJ2-1
v_call: TRBV4-1
cdr3_nt: TGCGCCAGCAGCCACGAGGGACAGGGGGCCTATTACAATGAGCAGTTCTTC
cdr3_aa: CASSHEGQGAYYNEQFF

d_call: NA
clone_size: few
j_call: TRBJ2-1
v_call: TRBV7-9
cdr3_nt: TGTGCCAGCAGCACTCGCCCCGGGACACTTTACAATGAGCAGTTCTTC
cdr3_aa: CASSTRPGTLYNEQFF

d_call: NA
clone_size: few
j_call: TRBJ2-1
v_call: TRBV7-2
cdr3_nt: TGTGCCAGCAGCCCCCGGGGACCCACCCGGAGGGAGCAGTTCTTC
cdr3_aa: CASSPRGPTRREQFF

d_call: NA
clone_size: once
j_call: TRBJ2-6
v_call: TRBV3-1
cdr3_nt: TGTGCCAGCAGCCAAGTTAGGGGCTCTGGGGCCAACGTCCTGACTTTC
cdr3_aa: CASSQVRGSGANVLTF

d_call: NA
clone_size: NA
j_call: TRBJ1-1
v_call: TRBV2
cdr3_nt: TGTGCCAGCAGCTTATTGGCCGAAAACACTGAAGCTCTCTTT
cdr3_aa: CASSLLAENTEALF

d_call: NA
clone_size: once
j_call: TRBJ1-1
v_call: TRBV18
cdr3_nt: TGTGCCAGCTCACCCTCCCTGGAGGGAAACACTGAAGCTTTCTTT
cdr3_aa: CASSPSLEGNTEAFF

d_call: TRBD2
clone_size: many
j_call: TRBJ2-7
v_call: TRBV28
cdr3_nt: TGTGCCAGCAGTTTCGTACTAGCGGGAGTATACGAGCAGTACTTC
cdr3_aa: CASSFVLAGVYEQYF

d_call: TRBD1
clone_size: few
j_call: TRBJ1-1
v_call: TRBV4-1
cdr3_nt: TGCGCCAGCAGCCAAGTTACAGGGGTGCCGAACACTGAAGCTTTCTTT
cdr3_aa: CASSQVTGVPNTEAFF

d_call: NA
clone_size: NA
j_call: TRBJ2-3
v_call: TRBV7-2
cdr3_nt: TGTGCCAGCGGCTTAGTTTACAGGGCAGGTACGCAGTATTTT
cdr3_aa: CASGLVYRAGTQYF

d_call: NA
clone_size: few
j_call: TRBJ1-3
v_call: TRBV2
cdr3_nt: TGTGCCAGCAGCTCACAGGTGAACTCTGGAAACACCATATATTTT
cdr3_aa: CASSSQVNSGNTIYF

d_call: NA
clone_size: few
j_call: TRBJ1-5
v_call: TRBV14
cdr3_nt: TGTGCCAGCAGCCAAGGGCAGGCGCACCAGCATTTT
cdr3_aa: CASSQGQAHQHF

d_call: NA
clone_size: many
j_call: TRBJ2-7
v_call: TRBV20-1
cdr3_nt: TGCAGTGCTCCCGACCGTTCCTACGAGCAGTACTTC
cdr3_aa: CSAPDRSYEQYF

d_call: NA
clone_size: few
j_call: TRBJ1-1
v_call: TRBV4-2
cdr3_nt: TGTGCCAGCAGCCAAGTTATGGGGGGCCGGACTGAAGCTTTCTTT
cdr3_aa: CASSQVMGGRTEAFF

d_call: NA
clone_size: many
j_call: TRBJ1-1
v_call: TRBV20-1
cdr3_nt: TGCAGTGCTCATCGGGACACGAACACTGAAGCTTTCTTT
cdr3_aa: CSAHRDTNTEAFF

d_call: TRBD2
clone_size: few
j_call: TRBJ2-1
v_call: TRBV28
cdr3_nt: TGTGCCAGCAGCCCCCCTCATACTAGCGGGTCCGGGTCCTACAATGAGCAGTTCTTC
cdr3_aa: CASSPPHTSGSGSYNEQFF

d_call: TRBD2
clone_size: NA
j_call: TRBJ2-2
v_call: TRBV12-3/TRBV12-4
cdr3_nt: TGTGCCAGCCTCCCCACCGGGACTACGAACACCGGGGAGCTGTTTTTT
cdr3_aa: CASLPTGTTNTGELFF

d_call: NA
clone_size: few
j_call: TRBJ2-7
v_call: TRBV19
cdr3_nt: TGTGCCAGTAGTACGTCGGGTATGTCCTACGAGCAGTACTTC
cdr3_aa: CASSTSGMSYEQYF

d_call: NA
clone_size: NA
j_call: TRBJ2-5
v_call: TRBV7-2
cdr3_nt: TGTGCCAGCAGCTTCAACCCGGGACCAGGGGAGACCCAGTACTTC
cdr3_aa: CASSFNPGPGETQYF

d_call: NA
clone_size: many
j_call: TRBJ1-1
v_call: TRBV28
cdr3_nt: TGTGCCAGCAGTTTATCGGGGGTTGCGGACACTGAAGCTTTCTTT
cdr3_aa: CASSLSGVADTEAFF

d_call: NA
clone_size: once
j_call: TRBJ2-7
v_call: TRBV20-1
cdr3_nt: TGCAGTGCTCACGGCAGGCACTCCTACGAGCAGTACTTC
cdr3_aa: CSAHGRHSYEQYF

d_call: TRBD2
clone_size: NA
j_call: TRBJ2-5
v_call: TRBV7-9
cdr3_nt: TGTGCCAGCAGTTTTGGACTAGCGGGAGAGATGGTGGAGACCCAGTACTTC
cdr3_aa: CASSFGLAGEMVETQYF

d_call: NA
clone_size: NA
j_call: TRBJ1-5
v_call: TRBV5-6
cdr3_nt: TGTGCCAGCAGCCGAGCCCTTGGGGTCAATCAGCCCCAGCATTTT
cdr3_aa: CASSRALGVNQPQHF

d_call: NA
clone_size: NA
j_call: TRBJ2-6
v_call: TRBV15
cdr3_nt: TGTGCCACCAGCAGAGATAGGGGCTCTGGGGCCAACGTCCTGACTTTC
cdr3_aa: CATSRDRGSGANVLTF

d_call: NA
clone_size: NA
j_call: TRBJ2-1
v_call: TRBV28
cdr3_nt: TGTGCCAGCACCGAAACCGGTAGCGGATCATCCTACAATGAGCAGTTCTTC
cdr3_aa: CASTETGSGSSYNEQFF